This entry describes one TCR beta chain. The antigen remains unidentified. TCRdb's copy holds only in-frame clones and misses some; the assay was immunoSEQ multiplex PCR. The sample holds about 170,000 clones, roughly 90% seen once. The data are from a study of T cell responses to AZD1222 COVID-19 vaccine. V gave up 5 bases and J gave up 4 bases; unmatched junction bases: 7. The CDR3 length is 15 residues. CDR1 SEHNR and CDR2 FQNEAQ come from the germline V gene (reference sequence). Study results and caveats: As reported, nearly half of all spike-specific TCRs target variant regions that are unmutated. The study sampled repertoires only after the peak T cell response. Baseline seropositivity occurred in only a handful of AZD1222 recipients. Possibly, clonal diversity was underestimated; donors were largely white British and included more females.

The specimen was peripheral blood, collected on day 0 of AZD1222 vaccination. The rearrangement joins TRBV7-9 to TRBJ1-3, with 8 nucleotides matching TRBD1. This TCR derives from an adult in good health. The CDR3 reads CASSLRTGGGNTIYF. CDR3 DNA: TGTGCCAGCAGCCTAAGAACAGGGGGGGGAAACACCATATATTTT.